Sequencing of this T cell receptor beta chain was carried out in a study of shared clonotypes between healthy human individuals. TCRdb keeps only in-frame clones here, not all; method: immunoSEQ multiplex PCR. Of a few million clones in the sample, approximately 95% were seen once. The split of CD4+ cells yielded CD45RA+ naive and CD45RA-negative memory subsets. Germline values: CDR1 MDHEN, CDR2 SYDVKM. V lost 1 base and J lost 9, with 9 bases in between. There are 12 residues in the CDR3. The TCR sequence derives from a man between 18 and 35 years old in good health. Some clones in this sample may be carry-over from other donors' samples. The sequenced sample was naive CD4+ T cells from PBMCs. Described subset: CD45RA+ positively selected. The chain links TRBV28 to TRBJ1-1; D gene uncertain. The CDR3 nucleotides are TGTGCCAGCAGTTTATCGTGGGCCCAAGCTTTCTTT. As protein: CASSLSWAQAFF. The whole variable domain, remainder taken from reference TRBV28 and TRBJ1-1, is DVKVTQSSRYLVKRTGEKVFLECVQDMDHENMFWYRQDPGLGLRLIYFSYDVKMKEKGDIPEGYSVSREKKERFSLILESASTNQTSMYLCASSLSWAQAFFGQGTRLTVV.